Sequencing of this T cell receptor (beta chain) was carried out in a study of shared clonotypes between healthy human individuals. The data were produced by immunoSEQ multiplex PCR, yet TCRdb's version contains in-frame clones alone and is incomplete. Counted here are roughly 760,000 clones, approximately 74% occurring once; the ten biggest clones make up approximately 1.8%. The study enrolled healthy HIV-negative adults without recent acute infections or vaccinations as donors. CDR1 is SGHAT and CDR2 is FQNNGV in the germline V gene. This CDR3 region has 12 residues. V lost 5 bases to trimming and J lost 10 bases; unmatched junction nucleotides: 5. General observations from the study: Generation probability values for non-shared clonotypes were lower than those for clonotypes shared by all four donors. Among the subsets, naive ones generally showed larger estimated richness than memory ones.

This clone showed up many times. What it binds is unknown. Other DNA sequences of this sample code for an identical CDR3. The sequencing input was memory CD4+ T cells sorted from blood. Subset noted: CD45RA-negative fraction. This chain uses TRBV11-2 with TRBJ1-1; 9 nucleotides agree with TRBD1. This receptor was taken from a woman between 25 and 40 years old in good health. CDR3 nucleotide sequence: TGTGCCAGCAGCCGGGACAGGGAACGAGCTTTCTTT. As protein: CASSRDRERAFF.